These 24 T cell receptor beta chains originate from one sample sequenced in a study of control samples from healthy donors and cancer patients. The assay was immunoSEQ multiplex PCR, and TCRdb's table has in-frame clones only and misses some. The sample contains some 94,000 clones, 86% of which appear only once. Sequences were obtained from blood. All receptors come from a woman between 45 and 65 years old in good health.

The J gene is TRBJ2-3, the V gene TRBV5-1; no firm D call. The germline V gene encodes CDR1 SGHRS and CDR2 YFSETQ. V was shortened by 1 base and J by 4 bases, with 7 bases between the two germline ends. The CDR3 runs 13 residues. The CDR3 DNA is TGCGCCAGCAGCTTGCAGATTGCAGATACGCAGTATTTT. Encoded protein: CASSLQIADTQYF.

Here the CDR3 reads CASRDRGMNEQYF. The CDR3 bases are TGTGCCAGCCGGGACAGGGGGATGAACGAGCAGTACTTC. This sequence joins TRBV28 and TRBJ2-7, with 11 bases aligning to TRBD1. This CDR3 is 13 amino acids long. Germline loops: CDR1 MDHEN, CDR2 SYDVKM. J gave up 5 bases and V 8 bases, and 5 bases lay outside the gene matches.

This clone was seen just once. Distinct nucleotide sequences in the sample also encode this CDR3. V usage is TRBV25-1 and J usage is TRBJ1-5; D might be TRBD1 (6 bases). Germline values: CDR1 MGHDK, CDR2 SYGVNS. The germline V and J ends were trimmed by 7 bases and 7 bases, with 14 bases remaining between them. The CDR3 extends over 13 amino acids. The DNA for the CDR3 is TGTGCCAGCAAGGGGGGGGCGGGGCAGCCCCAGCATTTT. As protein: CASKGGAGQPQHF.

The rearrangement uses TRBV11-3 and TRBJ1-3; 8 bases are shared with TRBD1. V trimming: 4 bases; J trimming: 2 bases; junction bases outside the gene matches: 7. From germline, CDR1 is SGHNT and CDR2 YENEEA. There are 16 residues in the CDR3. This CDR3 reads CASSSNSGGPGNTIYF. Written as DNA, the CDR3 is TGTGCCAGCAGCTCCAACTCAGGGGGCCCTGGAAACACCATATATTTT. The complete variable domain, with remaining parts taken from reference TRBV11-3 and TRBJ1-3, reads EAGVVQSPRYKIIEKKQPVAFWCNPISGHNTLYWYLQNLGQGPELLIRYENEEAVDDSQLPKDRFSAERLKGVDSTLKIQPAELGDSAVYLCASSSNSGGPGNTIYFGEGSWLTVV.

The chain is built from TRBV11-1 and TRBJ2-1; 8 bases fit TRBD1. CDR1 is SGHAT, CDR2 FQDESV, per germline (reference sequence). The CDR3 has 14 amino acids. V dropped 4 bases and J dropped 7; count of bases not matched to a gene: 6. CDR3 amino acids: CASSWTGWQNEQFF. The CDR3, as DNA: TGTGCCAGCAGCTGGACAGGGTGGCAAAATGAGCAGTTCTTC.

The chain couples TRBV19 to TRBJ1-1; D is unclear. Per the germline V gene, CDR1 is LNHDA and CDR2 is SQIVND (reference sequence). V was shortened by 3 bases and J by 5 bases, with 13 bases between the two germline ends. CDR3 length equals 14 residues. The CDR3 spells CASSMVGVVTEAFF. Written as DNA, the CDR3 is TGTGCCAGTAGTATGGTTGGGGTAGTGACTGAAGCTTTCTTT.

This sequence joins TRBV7-6 and TRBJ2-3; the match to TRBD2 covers 10 bases. Per the germline V gene, CDR1 is SGHVS and CDR2 is FNYEAQ. The trim removed 0 bases at V and 2 bases at J, leaving 5 bases unmatched. The CDR3 covers 17 residues. The DNA of the CDR3 is TGTGCCAGCAGCTTAGCTTCAACTAGCGGGAACACAGATACGCAGTATTTT. As protein: CASSLASTSGNTDTQYF.

The chain carries TRBV4-3 and TRBJ1-2, with D hard to call. Germline-derived CDR1 and CDR2 are LGHNA and YSLEER. CDR3 length: 13 residues. Trimming cost V 1 base and J 8 bases, with 11 bases left between them. In DNA form, the CDR3 reads TGCGCCAGCAGCCAAGGTATAGGTTTCGGCTACACCTTC. Amino acids: CASSQGIGFGYTF.

The chain recombines TRBV7-2 with TRBJ2-3; D perhaps matches TRBD2 (7 bases). V was cut by 8 bases and J by 1 base, with 19 bases left in between. The CDR3 has 16 amino acids. Per germline, CDR1 SGHTA and CDR2 FQGNSA. The CDR3 protein is CASPPGGAEGTDTQYF. CDR3 sequence (DNA): TGTGCCAGCCCCCCGGGGGGCGCCGAGGGCACAGATACGCAGTATTTT.

The rearrangement joins TRBV2 to TRBJ2-7; D is ambiguous. The germline V and J ends were trimmed by 6 bases and 0 bases, with 15 bases remaining between them. The V gene's germline CDR1 is SNHLY and CDR2 FYNNEI. This CDR3 spans 15 amino acids. Here the CDR3 DNA reads TGTGCCAGCAGAGGGTGGGGTGAGAGCTCCTACGAGCAGTACTTC. Protein sequence: CASRGWGESSYEQYF.

This chain connects TRBV9 to TRBJ2-2, with D perhaps matching TRBD1 or TRBD2 (5 bases each). Germline values: CDR1 SGDLS, CDR2 YYNGEE. The V and J ends lost 0 bases and 2 bases respectively, with 14 bases between them. The CDR3 contains 17 residues. Here the CDR3 reads CASSVDPPGTNTGELFF. CDR3 nucleotides: TGTGCCAGCAGCGTAGATCCCCCAGGGACCAACACCGGGGAGCTGTTTTTT.

The chain couples TRBV28 to TRBJ1-1, with 10 bases matching TRBD1. The CDR3 spans 14 residues. Germline-derived CDR1 and CDR2 are MDHEN and SYDVKM. The junction had 5 bases not matched to a gene; V was cut back by 6 bases and J by 4 bases. CDR3 protein: CASRSGQGTTEAFF. CDR3 nucleotides: TGTGCCAGCAGGTCGGGACAGGGGACCACTGAAGCTTTCTTT.

The J gene is TRBJ2-3, the V gene TRBV7-9; D call uncertain. CDR1 is SEHNR, CDR2 FQNEAQ, per germline (reference sequence). The CDR3 sequence is 13 residues long. Trimming removed 10 bases at V and 2 bases at J, with 13 bases between. The CDR3 loop reads CATIRGPTDTQYF. The CDR3 DNA is TGTGCCACTATCCGAGGTCCCACAGATACGCAGTATTTT.

J is TRBJ2-1 and V is TRBV19; no definite D call. V gave up 0 bases and J gave up 4 bases, with 10 bases separating them. Germline CDR1 LNHDA, CDR2 SQIVND (reference sequence). There are 15 residues in the CDR3. CDR3: CASSIEAAIYNEQFF. The CDR3 DNA is TGTGCCAGTAGTATAGAAGCTGCTATTTACAATGAGCAGTTCTTC.

The rearrangement uses TRBV6-1 and TRBJ2-1; 8 nucleotides agree with TRBD2. CDR3 length equals 17 residues. CDR1 MNHNS and CDR2 SASEGT come from the germline V gene. Trimming took 4 bases from V and 6 from J; bases not matched to a gene: 14. This chain's CDR3 is CASSGGELAGRLNEQFF. As DNA, the CDR3 is TGTGCCAGCAGTGGGGGGGAGCTAGCGGGCCGACTCAATGAGCAGTTCTTC.

The chain carries TRBV7-9 and TRBJ2-1, with 12 bases lining up with TRBD2. V was clipped by 5 bases and J by 3 bases; unmatched bases: 8. The CDR3 length is 17 residues. The germline V gene encodes CDR1 SEHNR and CDR2 FQNEAQ (reference sequence). CDR3 region: CASSPGRLAGDYNEQFF. The CDR3 nucleotides are TGTGCCAGCAGCCCTGGAAGACTAGCGGGAGACTACAATGAGCAGTTCTTC.

V is TRBV18 and J is TRBJ2-1, with 11 bases identical to TRBD2. The J segment lost 6 bases and the V segment lost 0 bases, leaving 4 bases of the junction unmatched. The CDR3 has 16 residues. Germline assignment: CDR1 KGHSH and CDR2 LQKENI. Written as DNA, the CDR3 is TGTGCCAGCTCACCACCGCTAGCGGGAGGAATCAATGAGCAGTTCTTC. Its protein is CASSPPLAGGINEQFF.

This clone was recorded once. The genes are TRBV5-6 and TRBJ2-7; D might be TRBD1 or TRBD2, each matching 5 bases. The V gene lost 0 bases and the J gene lost 0 bases, with 7 bases spanning the gap. The V gene's germline CDR1 is SGHDT and CDR2 YYEEEE. The CDR3 sequence is 14 residues long. The CDR3 is CASSLGGPSYEQYF. CDR3 nucleotides: TGTGCCAGCAGCTTGGGGGGACCCTCCTACGAGCAGTACTTC.

The V call is TRBV9, the J call TRBJ1-2, with D unclear. The CDR3 covers 11 residues. V lost 3 bases, J lost 1 base, and 1 base lay in between. Germline V gives CDR1 SGDLS, CDR2 YYNGEE. CDR3 protein: CASSGNYGYTF. In nucleotides, the CDR3 is TGTGCCAGCAGCGGTAACTATGGCTACACCTTC.

A single count supports this clone. The chain carries TRBV5-1 and TRBJ2-5; 7 nucleotides agree with TRBD1. Germline CDR1 and CDR2: SGHRS and YFSETQ. With 0 bases clipped from V and 3 bases from J, the junction kept 5 bases outside the gene matches. The CDR3 consists of 15 residues. CDR3 sequence (DNA): TGCGCCAGCAGCTTGGGGACAGGTTCAGAAGAGACCCAGTACTTC. Its protein is CASSLGTGSEETQYF. Full variable domain (missing parts from reference TRBV5-1 and TRBJ2-5): KAGVTQTPRYLIKTRGQQVTLSCSPISGHRSVSWYQQTPGQGLQFLFEYFSETQRNKGNFPGRFSGRQFSNSRSEMNVSTLELGDSALYLCASSLGTGSEETQYFGPGTRLLVL.

This clone appeared once. The V gene is TRBV7-8, the J gene TRBJ1-1; 10 bases map to TRBD1. In germline, CDR1 is SGHVS, CDR2 FQNEAQ. CDR3 size: 16 residues. With 5 bases clipped from V and 5 bases from J, the junction kept 11 bases outside the gene matches. The CDR3 spells CASSTDRGRSGTEAFF. As DNA, the CDR3 is TGTGCCAGCAGCACCGACAGGGGGCGAAGTGGGACTGAAGCTTTCTTT.

The rearrangement links TRBV7-8 to TRBJ2-3, with D hard to call. The V end lost 1 base, the J end lost 2 bases, and 7 bases lay between the germline ends. Germline CDR1 SGHVS, CDR2 FQNEAQ. This CDR3 has 14 residues. Here the CDR3 reads CASSLGSDTDTQYF. CDR3 nucleotide sequence: TGTGCCAGCAGCTTAGGGAGCGACACAGATACGCAGTATTTT.

The V and J genes are TRBV28 and TRBJ2-2; D gene uncertain. CDR1 and CDR2 from the germline V gene are MDHEN and SYDVKM. The CDR3 has 16 residues. V dropped 1 base and J dropped 0 bases, with 9 bases sitting between them. Here the CDR3 reads CASSLLTGANTGELFF. The DNA for the CDR3 is TGTGCCAGCAGTTTATTAACGGGTGCGAACACCGGGGAGCTGTTTTTT.

V and J are TRBV24-1 and TRBJ2-2; unclear D gene. V lost 9 bases, J lost 1 base, and 5 bases lay in between. The CDR3 spans 12 residues. Germline V lookup: CDR1 KGHDR, CDR2 SFDVKD. In DNA form, the CDR3 reads TGTGCCACCTCAGAGAACACCGGGGAGCTGTTTTTT. Translating gives CATSENTGELFF.